This T cell receptor (beta chain) was sequenced during a study of T cell responses to AZD1222 COVID-19 vaccine. Study information: Some second doses came at about 4 weeks and others at about 12 weeks; these were pooled.

Using immunoSEQ multiplex PCR, the repertoire was profiled, and TCRdb retains in-frame clones only, with some absent. Of about 260,000 clones listed, just over 90% are singletons. CDR1 SGHRS and CDR2 YFSETQ come from the germline V gene. Trimming removed 3 bases at V and 0 bases at J, with 15 bases between. This CDR3 contains 16 residues. General observations from the study: In a largely white British group with more females than males, clonal diversity was possibly underestimated. After two AZD1222 doses, spike-specific TCR breadth and depth rose versus day 0.

With regard to this clone: The target antigen is unknown.

Sequenced here: peripheral blood, sampled on day 0 of AZD1222 vaccination. The receptor's source is an adult in good health. The chain carries TRBV5-1 and TRBJ1-2; weak D call: TRBD1 (6 bases). CDR3 loop: CASSSQTGSSNYGYTF. The CDR3 bases are TGCGCCAGCAGCTCGCAGACAGGTTCCTCTAACTATGGCTACACCTTC.